The 27 T cell receptor beta chains presented below share a single source sample, sequenced in a study of blood T cell repertoires in COVID-19. Using immunoSEQ multiplex PCR, the repertoire was profiled, and TCRdb retains in-frame clones only, with some absent. The table includes 150,000 to 200,000 clones, more than 75% detected once. Sequencing was done on a sample of peripheral blood. The receptor source for this set is a man in his forties with active or convalescent COVID-19.

This clone was seen just once. No DNA is shown, since the ends of the CDR3 on it are uncertain; the CDR3 is the one TCRdb lists. The V and J genes are TRBV3-1 (or the pseudogene TRBV3-2) and TRBJ1-4; the table's D call, TRBD1, was not checked against the DNA. The CDR3 length is 17 residues, termini included. Germline CDR1 LGHDT, CDR2 YNNKEL (reference sequence). The CDR3 here is CASSQVVFWQGGEKLFF.

The V gene is TRBV29-1, the J gene TRBJ1-1; 7 positions agree with TRBD1. V trimming: 8 bases; J trimming: 1 base; junction bases outside the gene matches: 7. CDR3 length: 13 amino acids. The germline gives CDR1 SQVTM, CDR2 ANQGSEA. The CDR3 DNA reads as TGCAGCACAGAGGGACAGACGAACACTGAAGCTTTCTTT. The encoded protein is CSTEGQTNTEAFF. Looking up the rest from reference TRBV29-1 and TRBJ1-1 gives the full variable domain: SAVISQKPSRDICQRGTSLTIQCQVDSQVTMMFWYRQQPGQSLTLIATANQGSEATYESGFVIDKFPISRPNLTFSTLTVSNMSPEDSSIYLCSTEGQTNTEAFFGQGTRLTVV.

The J gene is TRBJ1-6, the V gene TRBV23-1; D unresolved. TRBV23-1 is annotated as an ORF whose role is uncertain. CDR3 length: 15 amino acids. Trimming cost V 6 bases and J 2 bases, with 11 bases left between them. This CDR3 is CASRTPVPYNSPLHF. As DNA, the CDR3 is TGCGCCAGCAGGACTCCCGTGCCCTATAATTCACCCCTCCACTTT.

This clone has only one observation. The chain links TRBV27 to TRBJ1-2; D is possibly TRBD1 (5 bases). Germline lookup yields CDR1 MNHEY and CDR2 SMNVEV (reference sequence). CDR3 length equals 12 residues. Trimming stripped 3 bases from V and 6 bases from J, with 8 bases between. The CDR3 DNA sequence: TGTGCCAGCAGTTTCCAGGGCCATGGCTACACCTTC. This codes for CASSFQGHGYTF.

This chain joins TRBV6-5 and TRBJ1-5, with D uncertain. Germline CDR1 is MNHEY and CDR2 is SVGAGI. The CDR3 length is 14 residues. Trimming cost V 8 bases and J 1 base, with 12 bases left between them. CDR3 amino acids: CASSSGISNQPQHF. In nucleotides, the CDR3 is TGTGCCAGCTCCTCCGGGATCAGCAATCAGCCCCAGCATTTT.

The chain has TRBV7-2 and TRBJ2-1, with 10 bases fitting TRBD2. Germline V lookup: CDR1 SGHTA, CDR2 FQGNSA. V trimming: 5 bases; J trimming: 3 bases; junction bases outside the gene matches: 10. This CDR3 region has 17 residues. The CDR3 reads CASSAPTSGMNYNEQFF. The CDR3 DNA is TGTGCCAGCAGCGCACCTACTAGCGGGATGAACTACAATGAGCAGTTCTTC.

This chain links TRBV7-9 with TRBJ1-3; possible D gene TRBD1, 5 bases. V was trimmed by 4 bases and J by 0 bases, leaving 10 bases between them. Germline CDR1 SEHNR, CDR2 FQNEAQ (reference sequence). The length of the CDR3 is 15 residues. CDR3: CASSYGATSGNTIYF. DNA for the CDR3: TGTGCCAGCAGCTATGGGGCGACCTCTGGAAACACCATATATTTT.

The chain links TRBV30 to TRBJ2-7; the match to TRBD1 covers 8 bases. The CDR3 loop spans 13 amino acids. V lost 4 bases and J lost 5; bases outside the gene matches: 7. In germline, CDR1 is GTSNPN, CDR2 SVGIG (reference sequence). The CDR3 reads CAWKLDRDHEQYF. Here the CDR3 DNA reads TGTGCCTGGAAGCTGGACAGGGACCACGAGCAGTACTTC.

This chain's CDR3 is CASSARGLAGYNEQFF. The DNA of the CDR3 is TGTGCCAGCAGCGCACGAGGACTAGCGGGGTACAATGAGCAGTTCTTC. The chain couples TRBV7-3 to TRBJ2-1; 12 nucleotides agree with TRBD2. The ends lost 5 bases at V and 4 bases at J; junction bases unmatched: 6. Germline V gene data show CDR1 as SGHTA and CDR2 as FQGTGA. The CDR3 is 16 amino acids.

The chain combines TRBV12-3 or TRBV12-4 with TRBJ2-5; TRBD1 is a possible D gene (5 bases). Deletions cut 4 bases from V and 3 bases from J, with 6 bases between. This CDR3 comprises 12 residues. CDR3 residues: CASSSREETQYF. The CDR3, as DNA: TGTGCCAGCAGTTCCAGGGAAGAGACCCAGTACTTC.

This clone showed up just a few times. The J gene is TRBJ1-5, the V gene TRBV28, with D uncertain. Germline CDR1 MDHEN, CDR2 SYDVKM. CDR3 length: 14 amino acids. Trimming left V 5 bases short and J 0 bases short, with 8 bases between. The CDR3 region has the DNA TGTGCCAGCAGTCCGAGGTATAGCAATCAGCCCCAGCATTTT. It translates to CASSPRYSNQPQHF.

In its sample, this clone was seen once. The chain is built from TRBV7-9 and TRBJ1-5; 8 nucleotides align to TRBD1. Losses at the gene ends were 1 base for V and 4 bases for J; bases not matched to a gene: 0. Looked up from germline, CDR1 is SEHNR and CDR2 is FQNEAQ (reference sequence). This CDR3 contains 14 residues. DNA for the CDR3: TGTGCCAGCAGCTTAGGGACAGGGAATCAGCCCCAGCATTTT. Translating gives CASSLGTGNQPQHF.

DNA of the CDR3: TGTGCCACCAGTGGTAGCGGCACAGATACGCAGTATTTT. Its translation is CATSGSGTDTQYF. The chain recombines TRBV24-1 with TRBJ2-3; D perhaps matches TRBD2 (5 bases). Germline CDR1 KGHDR, CDR2 SFDVKD. V was shortened by 5 bases and J by 1 base, with 6 bases between the two germline ends. The CDR3 is 13 amino acids.

The chain employs TRBV5-1 and TRBJ2-3, with 8 bases fitting TRBD1. Trimming at V came to 5 bases and at J to 7 bases, leaving 9 bases not matched to a gene. The length of the CDR3 is 14 residues. Per the germline V gene, CDR1 is SGHRS and CDR2 is YFSETQ. This CDR3 reads CASSESRGRYTQYF. The CDR3, as DNA: TGCGCCAGCAGTGAATCCAGGGGGCGATATACGCAGTATTTT.

The V gene is TRBV19, the J gene TRBJ1-5, with D maybe TRBD1 (5 bases). Per the germline V gene, CDR1 is LNHDA and CDR2 is SQIVND (reference sequence). Trimming took off 3 bases at V and 4 bases at J, with 13 bases between the two ends. This CDR3 is 15 amino acids long. CDR3 in DNA: TGTGCCAGTAGTATCGATGAGGGGAGGAATCAGCCCCAGCATTTT. It is translated as CASSIDEGRNQPQHF.

This chain connects TRBV28 to TRBJ2-2, with 12 bases fitting TRBD2. The germline gives CDR1 MDHEN, CDR2 SYDVKM. V lost 8 bases, J lost 8 bases, and 9 bases stayed unmatched. The CDR3 totals 15 residues. CDR3 in DNA: TGTGCCAGCGCCCCGACTAGCGGGAGTGAGGGGGAGCTGTTTTTT. Amino acids: CASAPTSGSEGELFF.

This clone was seen a handful of times. The chain uses TRBV21-1 and TRBJ1-6; TRBD1 is the table's D call and was not checked against the DNA. TRBV21-1 is a documented pseudogene. The CDR3 sequence is 13 residues long. The CDR3 bases are TGTGCCAGCAGCGGAAGGGGCAATTCACCCCTCCACTTT. Its translation: CASSGRGNSPLHF.

The gene calls are TRBV29-1 and TRBJ2-5; D possibly corresponds to TRBD2 (6 bases). V was clipped by 7 bases and J by 2 bases, with 11 bases between them. There are 12 residues in the CDR3. Per germline, CDR1 SQVTM and CDR2 ANQGSEA. The CDR3 reads CSARRGQETQYF. CDR3 in DNA: TGCAGCGCCCGACGGGGGCAAGAGACCCAGTACTTC.

The chain carries TRBV7-8 and TRBJ1-1; the D gene is possibly TRBD1 (5 bases). The CDR3 is made up of 16 amino acids. In germline, CDR1 is SGHVS, CDR2 FQNEAQ. V dropped 4 bases and J dropped 1 base, with 16 bases sitting between them. CDR3 nucleotide sequence: TGTGCCAGCAGCTCGAACCTTTGGGGGGGGAACACTGAAGCTTTCTTT. This encodes CASSSNLWGGNTEAFF.

V and J are TRBV19 and TRBJ1-1; D is uncertain. V lost 8 bases, J lost 0 bases, and 10 bases lay in between. This CDR3 is built from 13 residues. Germline values: CDR1 LNHDA, CDR2 SQIVND (reference sequence). The DNA for the CDR3 is TGTGCCAGTTCGCGACTGATGAACACTGAAGCTTTCTTT. This encodes CASSRLMNTEAFF.

The rearrangement links TRBV5-6 to TRBJ2-1, with TRBD2 identical over 9 bases. This CDR3 is 17 amino acids long. Per the germline V gene, CDR1 is SGHDT and CDR2 is YYEEEE. After removal of 6 bases from V and 9 bases from J, the junction contained 19 bases not matched to a gene. CDR3 bases: TGTGCCAGCAATCGGGCGGGAGGGGAGTCCTACATCGGTGAGCAGTTCTTC. The encoded protein is CASNRAGGESYIGEQFF.

The chain joins TRBV11-1 to TRBJ1-4; 8 bases are shared with TRBD1. Losses at the gene ends were 3 bases for V and 6 bases for J; bases not matched to a gene: 3. Germline CDR1 is SGHAT and CDR2 is FQDESV (reference sequence). The CDR3 is 14 residues long. The CDR3 is CASSFDRGDEKLFF. The DNA of the CDR3 is TGTGCCAGCAGCTTTGACAGGGGAGATGAAAAACTGTTTTTT.

The chain carries TRBV11-2 and TRBJ1-1, with D unresolved. The CDR3 covers 14 residues. Germline-derived CDR1 and CDR2 are SGHAT and FQNNGV. Between the trimmed V and J ends, which lost 2 bases and 1 base, there was a span of 8 bases. Here the CDR3 DNA reads TGTGCCAGCAGCTTATCCGGGAAGAACACTGAAGCTTTCTTT. Its translation: CASSLSGKNTEAFF.

The chain links TRBV6-5 to TRBJ1-5; D is unresolved. This CDR3 spans 13 amino acids. CDR1 and CDR2 (germline): MNHEY, SVGAGI. Trimming cost V 6 bases and J 0 bases, with 6 bases left between them. The CDR3 region is CASRTISNQPQHF. In DNA, the CDR3 is TGTGCCAGCAGGACAATTAGCAATCAGCCCCAGCATTTT.

The V gene is TRBV7-2, the J gene TRBJ2-5, with D perhaps TRBD2 (5 bases). This CDR3 comprises 15 residues. Per germline, CDR1 SGHTA and CDR2 FQGNSA. Trimming cost V 4 bases and J 5 bases, with 17 bases left between them. CDR3 amino acids: CASSSGLALSETQYF. Written as DNA, the CDR3 is TGTGCCAGCAGCTCGGGGTTGGCATTAAGCGAGACCCAGTACTTC.

The chain is built from TRBV21-1 and TRBJ1-4; the D call of TRBD1 is as the table states it, not checked on the DNA. TRBV21-1 is annotated as a pseudogene. The CDR3 runs to 15 residues. The CDR3 protein is CASSKLRQGDEKLFF. The CDR3 nucleotides read TGTGCCAGCAGCAAATTACGCCAGGGGGACGAAAAACTGTTTTTT.

The chain carries TRBV7-2 and TRBJ2-7; TRBD1 matches 10 bases. V gave up 3 bases and J gave up 5 bases; unmatched junction bases: 4. There are 14 residues in the CDR3. From germline, CDR1 is SGHTA and CDR2 FQGNSA. This CDR3 is CASSFAGTGDEQYF. CDR3 DNA: TGTGCCAGCAGCTTCGCCGGGACAGGGGACGAGCAGTACTTC.